This TCR beta chain was identified in a study of blood T cell repertoires in COVID-19. Study as a whole: Sources were T cells, B-cell-depleted T cells, or PBMCs; the material itself was cDNA or gDNA.

This clone was detected once. Original processing methods: Estimation of nucleated cell counts was performed using reference gene primer amplification. This table comes from immunoSEQ multiplex PCR, and its TCRdb copy is limited to in-frame clones, with some not included. From that table come the V and J calls and clone size; the DNA was used to work out D and trimming. Of under 350,000 clones listed, 70% to 90% were seen once; the top ten hold 1.3%. The J segment lost 2 bases and the V segment lost 8 bases, leaving 3 bases of the junction unmatched. Germline V lookup: CDR1 MDHEN, CDR2 SYDVKM. The CDR3 is 12 residues long.

The sequencing sample was made of peripheral blood. This sequence originates from an older man with acute or convalescent COVID-19. This chain links TRBV28 with TRBJ2-7, with TRBD1 matching 7 bases. DNA of the CDR3: TGTGCCAGCCGGGACAGTACCTACGAGCAGTACTTC. Its translation: CASRDSTYEQYF.